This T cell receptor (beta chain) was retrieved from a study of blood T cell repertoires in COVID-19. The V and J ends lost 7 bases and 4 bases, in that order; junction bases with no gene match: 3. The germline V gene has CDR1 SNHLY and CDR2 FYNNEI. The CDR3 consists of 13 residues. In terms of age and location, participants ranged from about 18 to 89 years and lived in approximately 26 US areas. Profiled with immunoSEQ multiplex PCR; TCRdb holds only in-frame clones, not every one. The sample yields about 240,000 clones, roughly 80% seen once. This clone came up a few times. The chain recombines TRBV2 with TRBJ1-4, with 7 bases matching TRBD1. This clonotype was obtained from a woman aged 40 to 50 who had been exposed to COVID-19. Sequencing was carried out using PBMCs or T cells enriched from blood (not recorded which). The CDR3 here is CASTRDSNEKLFF. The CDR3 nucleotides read TGTGCCAGCACCCGGGACAGTAATGAAAAACTGTTTTTT.